This T cell receptor beta chain was captured in a study of shared clonotypes between healthy human individuals. Overall study context: A donor's plate count was three for CD4 naive and three for CD4 memory; CD8 naive had two and CD8 memory one. Findings of the study overall: Genetic and exposure-history diversity was limited by the few donors. Generally, naive subsets came out with larger estimated richness than memory subsets.

A remark on this clone: The target antigen is unknown.

It was at deep level that the assay was run. Clones were sequenced by immunoSEQ multiplex PCR, and TCRdb holds only the in-frame ones, with some missing. The sample shows about 110,000 clones, roughly 70% of them seen only once. This CDR3 is 12 amino acids long. CDR1 and CDR2 (germline): LNHDA, SQIVND (reference sequence). Trimming stripped 4 bases from V and 7 bases from J, with 10 bases between. The chain links TRBV19 to TRBJ1-1, with D uncertain. Sequenced input: memory CD8+ T cells sorted from blood. Indicated subset: CD45RO+ cells pooled with CCR7-negative TemRA cells. The receptor was derived from a woman in her twenties or thirties in good health. CDR3: CASSSWEGEAFF. CDR3 nucleotide sequence: TGTGCCAGTAGTAGTTGGGAAGGTGAAGCTTTCTTT.